These 16 T cell receptor beta chains came from one sample sequenced in a study of T cell repertoires in cytomegalovirus infection. TCRdb recomputed calls from the reads with MiXCR, one row per CDR3 protein. The sample lists hundreds of thousands of distinct CDR3 sequences; 25% to 40% were seen once. Their recognized antigens are unknown. The specimen was cultured CD8+ T cells from PBMCs, collected from culture after CMV antigen stimulation. The receptors here all came from a human donor in good health (CMV status not recorded). Some clones in this sample may be carry-over from other donors' samples.

V is TRBV7-8 and J is TRBJ1-1; 9 positions agree with TRBD1. V trimming: 1 base; J trimming: 7 bases; junction bases outside the gene matches: 13. In germline, CDR1 is SGHVS, CDR2 FQNEAQ. This CDR3 has 17 amino acids. As DNA, the CDR3 is TGTGCCAGCAGCTTAGGCGTGTGGGGACAGGGAATGGATGAAGCTTTCTTT. Translating gives CASSLGVWGQGMDEAFF. The whole variable domain, filled in from reference TRBV7-8 and TRBJ1-1, reads GAGVSQSPRYKVAKRGQDVALRCDPISGHVSLFWYQQALGQGPEFLTYFQNEAQLDKSGLPSDRFFAERPEGSVSTLKIQRTQQEDSAVYLCASSLGVWGQGMDEAFFGQGTRLTVV.

The chain has TRBV7-6 and TRBJ1-2; 8 positions agree with TRBD1. V was pared by 4 bases and J by 4 bases, with 5 bases of the junction left unmatched. The CDR3 totals 14 residues. CDR1 and CDR2 from the germline V gene are SGHVS and FNYEAQ. The chain's CDR3 is CASSSDRGIYGYTF. CDR3 nucleotide sequence: TGTGCCAGCAGCTCAGACAGGGGTATCTATGGCTACACCTTC. The complete variable domain, with remaining parts taken from reference TRBV7-6 and TRBJ1-2, reads GAGVSQSPRYKVTKRGQDVALRCDPISGHVSLYWYRQALGQGPEFLTYFNYEAQQDKSGLPNDRFSAERPEGSISTLTIQRTEQRDSAMYRCASSSDRGIYGYTFGSGTRLTVV.

This clonotype was found a few times. V usage is TRBV6-2 or TRBV6-3 and J usage is TRBJ1-2, with D perhaps matching TRBD1 (5 bases). V was pared by 6 bases and J by 5 bases, with 16 bases between. CDR1 is MNHEY and CDR2 is SVGEGT in the germline V gene. The CDR3 is made up of 14 amino acids. The CDR3 loop reads CASSLLDSSYGYTF. In nucleotides, the CDR3 is TGTGCCAGCAGCCTTCTCGACAGTTCATATGGCTACACCTTC.

The chain links TRBV19 to TRBJ1-3; D is ambiguous. This CDR3 spans 18 amino acids. Germline V CDR1 and CDR2: LNHDA, SQIVND (reference sequence). V dropped 0 bases and J dropped 0 bases, with 15 bases sitting between them. This CDR3 reads CASSIDEAKPISGNTIYF. CDR3 bases: TGTGCCAGTAGTATAGATGAAGCGAAACCGATCTCTGGAAACACCATATATTTT.

The rearrangement uses TRBV15 and TRBJ2-1, with TRBD1 identical over 7 bases. The length of the CDR3 is 13 residues. J lost 7 bases, V lost 3 bases, and 3 bases had no gene match. In germline, CDR1 is LNHNV, CDR2 YYDKDF (reference sequence). The CDR3 DNA is TGTGCCACCAGCAGGGACAGGAGGAATGAGCAGTTCTTC. Translated: CATSRDRRNEQFF.

In its sample, this clonotype was seen a few times. The J gene is TRBJ2-6, the V gene TRBV10-3; 8 bases line up with TRBD1. Germline assignment: CDR1 ENHRY and CDR2 SYGVKD. The CDR3 sequence is 19 residues long. Trimming took 1 base from V and 1 from J; bases not matched to a gene: 9. The CDR3: CAISEYYRGKESGANVLTF. The CDR3 DNA sequence: TGTGCCATCAGTGAGTACTACAGGGGGAAAGAGTCTGGGGCCAACGTCCTGACTTTC.

This clonotype was observed a few times. Written as DNA, the CDR3 is TGTGCCAGCAGCTTAGGGACAGTCGCAACTAATGAAAAACTGTTTTTT. This encodes CASSLGTVATNEKLFF. The chain joins TRBV7-6 to TRBJ1-4; tentatively, D is TRBD1 (6 bases). The germline V gene encodes CDR1 SGHVS and CDR2 FNYEAQ. The CDR3 runs to 16 residues. The ends were cut back, 1 base at V and 0 bases at J, with 9 bases in the middle.

This clonotype was seen only a few times. This chain links TRBV7-8 with TRBJ2-7; 9 bases align to TRBD1. The trim removed 2 bases at V and 5 bases at J, leaving 4 bases unmatched. Germline-derived CDR1 and CDR2 are SGHVS and FQNEAQ. This CDR3 comprises 14 residues. CDR3 loop: CASSLPGQGDEQYF. The DNA for the CDR3 is TGTGCCAGCAGCTTACCGGGACAGGGCGACGAGCAGTACTTC.

Only a few counts were recorded for this clonotype. The chain has TRBV20-1 and TRBJ1-2; D is unclear. The germline V gene has CDR1 DFQATT and CDR2 SNEGSKA (reference sequence). Trimming removed 1 base from V and 2 bases from J, with 11 bases in between. CDR3 length: 14 residues. The CDR3 nucleotides are TGCAGTGCTAGAGTTTGGCAGGTGAACTATGGCTACACCTTC. Its translation: CSARVWQVNYGYTF.

CDR3 in amino acids: CASSLKPAGDGYTF. CDR3 coding DNA: TGTGCCAGCAGCTTAAAGCCGGCAGGGGATGGCTACACCTTC. The rearrangement links TRBV7-9 to TRBJ1-2; D possibly corresponds to TRBD1 (6 bases). V was cut by 2 bases and J by 6 bases, with 13 bases left in between. Germline CDR1 SEHNR, CDR2 FQNEAQ (reference sequence). The CDR3 sequence is 14 residues long.

The chain carries TRBV27 and TRBJ2-4, with D hard to call. The length of the CDR3 is 13 residues. V lost 0 bases, J lost 0 bases, and 0 bases lay in between. CDR1 MNHEY and CDR2 SMNVEV come from the germline V gene (reference sequence). The CDR3 DNA reads as TGTGCCAGCAGTTTATCAGCCAAAAACATTCAGTACTTC. It encodes CASSLSAKNIQYF.

The chain employs TRBV19 and TRBJ2-2; tentatively, D is TRBD1 or TRBD2 (5 bases each). The CDR3 consists of 15 residues. V was cut by 0 bases and J by 5 bases, with 10 bases left in between. Germline CDR1 is LNHDA and CDR2 is SQIVND (reference sequence). CDR3 in DNA: TGTGCCAGTAGTATAGAGGGGACGTGGACCGGGGAGCTGTTTTTT. Translating it yields CASSIEGTWTGELFF.

This clonotype appeared a few times. The rearrangement links TRBV20-1 to TRBJ1-4; 8 bases are a match to TRBD1. V lost 1 base and J lost 8; bases outside the gene matches: 9. The CDR3 has 15 residues. Germline CDR1 is DFQATT and CDR2 is SNEGSKA (reference sequence). CDR3: CSARARGRGREKLFF. CDR3 nucleotide sequence: TGCAGTGCTAGAGCCCGGGGCAGGGGGCGCGAAAAACTGTTTTTT.

This clonotype was counted a few times. This sequence joins TRBV11-1 and TRBJ1-1; TRBD1 matches at 8 bases. V lost 3 bases to trimming and J lost 5 bases; unmatched junction nucleotides: 5. The CDR3 is 14 amino acids. Germline V gene sequence: CDR1 SGHAT, CDR2 FQDESV (reference sequence). The CDR3 region has the DNA TGTGCCAGCAGCTTCCACAGGGGGTCTACTGAAGCTTTCTTT. Its protein product is CASSFHRGSTEAFF.

The rearrangement uses TRBV6-5 and TRBJ1-1; 8 positions match TRBD1. The germline gives CDR1 MNHEY, CDR2 SVGAGI. This CDR3 has 16 residues. V shed 0 bases, J shed 1 base, and the junction held 4 bases outside the gene matches. For the CDR3, the DNA is TGTGCCAGCAGTTACTCTGGGACAGGCAAGAACACTGAAGCTTTCTTT. Protein sequence: CASSYSGTGKNTEAFF.

The gene calls are TRBV2 and TRBJ1-2; 10 nucleotides agree with TRBD1. The CDR3 is made up of 15 amino acids. V was pared by 6 bases and J by 4 bases, with 8 bases of the junction left unmatched. From germline, CDR1 is SNHLY and CDR2 FYNNEI. The DNA for the CDR3 is TGTGCCAGCAGCCCGACTGACAGGGGGCCCTATGGCTACACCTTC. Translated, it gives CASSPTDRGPYGYTF.